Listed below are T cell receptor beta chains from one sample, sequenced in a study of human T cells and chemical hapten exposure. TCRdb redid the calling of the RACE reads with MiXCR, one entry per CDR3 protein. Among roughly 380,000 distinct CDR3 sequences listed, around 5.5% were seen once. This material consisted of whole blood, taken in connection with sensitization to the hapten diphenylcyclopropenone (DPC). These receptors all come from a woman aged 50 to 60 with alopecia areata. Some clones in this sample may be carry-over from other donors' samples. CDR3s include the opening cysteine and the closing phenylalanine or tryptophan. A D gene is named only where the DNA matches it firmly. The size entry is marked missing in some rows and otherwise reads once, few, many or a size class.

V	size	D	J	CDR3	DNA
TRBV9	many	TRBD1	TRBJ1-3	CASSLQDRVASGNTIYF	TGTGCCAGCAGCCTCCAGGACAGGGTCGCCTCTGGAAACACCATATATTTT
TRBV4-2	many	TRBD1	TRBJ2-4	CASSPGPTGDVKNIQYF	TGTGCCAGCAGCCCAGGACCTACAGGGGATGTCAAAAACATTCAGTACTTC
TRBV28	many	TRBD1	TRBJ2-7	CASSLIRDSYEQYF	TGTGCCAGCAGTTTAATCCGGGACAGCTACGAGCAGTACTTC
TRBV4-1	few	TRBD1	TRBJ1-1	CASSHHRTGDTEAFF	TGCGCCAGCAGCCATCATCGGACAGGGGACACTGAAGCTTTCTTT
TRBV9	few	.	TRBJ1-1	CASSVVSKTEAFF	TGTGCCAGCAGCGTAGTTTCGAAGACTGAAGCTTTCTTT
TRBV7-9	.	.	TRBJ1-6	CASSPGSLGSPLHF	TGTGCCAGCAGCCCCGGGTCTCTAGGATCACCCCTCCACTTT
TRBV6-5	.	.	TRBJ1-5	CASTDSAASNQPQHF	TGTGCCAGCACCGACAGTGCTGCGAGCAATCAGCCCCAGCATTTT
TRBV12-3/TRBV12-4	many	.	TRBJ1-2	CASSSRGPNYGYTF	TGTGCCAGCAGTTCTCGGGGCCCTAACTATGGCTACACCTTC
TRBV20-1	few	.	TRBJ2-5	CSARDLGEETQYF	TGCAGTGCTAGAGATTTAGGGGAAGAGACCCAGTACTTC
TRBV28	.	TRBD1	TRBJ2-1	CASSYRGGGNEQFF	TGTGCCAGCAGTTACAGGGGCGGTGGGAATGAGCAGTTCTTC
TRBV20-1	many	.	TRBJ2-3	CSARDRVTQYF	TGCAGTGCTAGAGACCGGGTTACGCAGTATTTT
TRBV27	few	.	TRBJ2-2	CASSKGASTGELFF	TGTGCCAGCAGTAAAGGGGCTAGCACCGGGGAGCTGTTTTTT
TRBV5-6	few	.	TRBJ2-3	CASSSETASTDTQYF	TGTGCCAGCAGCTCCGAGACAGCTAGCACAGATACGCAGTATTTT
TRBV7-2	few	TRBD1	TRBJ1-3	CASSYDRASGNTIYF	TGTGCCAGCAGTTACGACAGGGCCTCTGGAAACACCATATATTTT
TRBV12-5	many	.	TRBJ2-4	CASGLDDAGAAKNIQYF	TGTGCTAGTGGTTTGGACGATGCAGGGGCGGCCAAAAACATTCAGTACTTC
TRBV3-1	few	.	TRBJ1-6	CASSQETVLNSPLHF	TGTGCCAGCAGCCAAGAGACAGTGCTTAATTCACCCCTCCACTTT
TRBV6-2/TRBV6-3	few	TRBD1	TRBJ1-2	CASRKAGQAGRTYGYTF	TGTGCCAGCAGGAAAGCCGGACAGGCGGGTAGGACGTATGGCTACACCTTC
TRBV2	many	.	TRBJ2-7	CASSVQRVSYEQYF	TGTGCCAGCAGTGTGCAGCGCGTCTCCTACGAGCAGTACTTC
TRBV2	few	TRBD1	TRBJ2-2	CASLDRGTGELFF	TGTGCCAGCCTTGACAGGGGTACCGGGGAGCTGTTTTTT
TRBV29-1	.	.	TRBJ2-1	CSSASAYNEQFF	TGCAGCTCTGCTAGCGCCTACAATGAGCAGTTCTTC
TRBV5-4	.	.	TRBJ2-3	CASSLEGKRDTQYF	TGTGCCAGCAGCTTGGAGGGGAAAAGAGATACGCAGTATTTT
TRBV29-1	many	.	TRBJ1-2	CSVEGDHYGYTF	TGCAGCGTCGAGGGGGACCACTATGGCTACACCTTC
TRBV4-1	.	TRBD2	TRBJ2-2	CASSQEVLAGNTGELFF	TGCGCCAGCAGCCAAGAGGTACTAGCGGGGAACACCGGGGAGCTGTTTTTT
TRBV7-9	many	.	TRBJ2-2	CASSPLGQGHTGELFF	TGTGCCAGCAGCCCTCTGGGCCAGGGTCACACCGGGGAGCTGTTTTTT
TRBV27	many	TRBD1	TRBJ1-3	CATRDRAGNTIYF	TGTGCCACCCGGGACAGGGCTGGAAACACCATATATTTT
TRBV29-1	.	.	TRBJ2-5	CSVEDVAKQETQYF	TGCAGCGTTGAAGATGTCGCGAAACAAGAGACCCAGTACTTC
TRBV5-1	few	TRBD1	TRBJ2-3	CASSWRRQGGADTQYF	TGCGCCAGCAGCTGGCGGCGACAGGGTGGAGCAGATACGCAGTATTTT
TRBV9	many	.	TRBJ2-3	CASSPETATVTDTQYF	TGTGCCAGCAGCCCCGAGACAGCCACTGTTACAGATACGCAGTATTTT
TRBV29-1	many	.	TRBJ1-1	CSVVRETEAFF	TGCAGCGTTGTCAGGGAGACTGAAGCTTTCTTT
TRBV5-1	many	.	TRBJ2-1	CASSLEGVSYNEQFF	TGCGCCAGCAGCTTGGAAGGGGTCTCCTACAATGAGCAGTTCTTC
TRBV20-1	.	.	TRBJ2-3	CSARVPGGGDTQYF	TGCAGTGCTAGGGTACCCGGAGGTGGAGATACGCAGTATTTT
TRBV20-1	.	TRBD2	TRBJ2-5	CSAPALAGETQYF	TGCAGTGCCCCCGCTCTAGCGGGAGAGACCCAGTACTTC
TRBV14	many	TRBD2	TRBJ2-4	CASSPGGGRRAKNIQYF	TGTGCCAGCAGTCCCGGCGGGGGAAGGCGAGCCAAAAACATTCAGTACTTC
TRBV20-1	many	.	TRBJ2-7	CSAARLTQLRVKSQYF	TGCAGTGCTGCCCGACTTACCCAACTTAGAGTCAAGTCGCAGTACTTC
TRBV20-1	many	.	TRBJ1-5	CSASAPPGQPQHF	TGCAGTGCTAGTGCCCCCCCGGGTCAGCCCCAGCATTTT
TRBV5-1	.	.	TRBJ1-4	CASRRFYEGANEKLFF	TGCGCCAGCAGGAGGTTCTACGAAGGGGCTAATGAAAAACTGTTTTTT
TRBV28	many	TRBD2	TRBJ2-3	CASSTASGPVTDTQYF	TGTGCCAGCAGTACTGCTAGCGGACCTGTCACAGATACGCAGTATTTT
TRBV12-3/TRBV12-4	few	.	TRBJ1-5	CASRGPGTPNQPQHF	TGTGCCAGCAGGGGCCCAGGGACTCCAAATCAGCCCCAGCATTTT
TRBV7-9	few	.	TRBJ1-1	CASSSPEGLNAEAFF	TGTGCCAGCAGCTCCCCAGAGGGGTTGAACGCTGAAGCTTTCTTT
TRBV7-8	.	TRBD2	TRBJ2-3	CASSFQTSGRAPDTQYF	TGTGCCAGCAGTTTTCAGACTAGCGGGAGGGCCCCAGATACGCAGTATTTT
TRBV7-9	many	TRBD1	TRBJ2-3	CASSLGQGSLNTDTQYF	TGTGCCAGCAGCCTGGGACAGGGGTCCCTAAACACAGATACGCAGTATTTT
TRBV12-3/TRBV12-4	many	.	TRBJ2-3	CASSFGRVTDTQYF	TGTGCCAGCAGTTTCGGTCGAGTCACAGATACGCAGTATTTT
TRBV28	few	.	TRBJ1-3	CASSASFRDSGNTIYF	TGTGCCAGCAGTGCCTCATTCCGGGACTCTGGAAACACCATATATTTT
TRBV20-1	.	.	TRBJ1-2	CSAAGYGYTF	TGCAGTGCAGCCGGATATGGCTACACCTTC
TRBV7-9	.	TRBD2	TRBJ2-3	CASSLGAGEAYF	TGTGCCAGCAGCTTAGGGGCGGGAGAAGCTTATTTT
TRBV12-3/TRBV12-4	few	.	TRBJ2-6	CASSGSGTGANVLTF	TGTGCCAGCAGTGGATCCGGGACAGGGGCCAACGTCCTGACTTTC
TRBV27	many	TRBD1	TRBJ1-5	CASSLSGGKGNQPQHF	TGTGCCAGCAGTTTATCAGGGGGCAAAGGCAATCAGCCCCAGCATTTT
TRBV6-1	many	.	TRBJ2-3	CASSEPPTATDTQYF	TGTGCCAGCAGCGAACCCCCAACGGCCACAGATACGCAGTATTTT
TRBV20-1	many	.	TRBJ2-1	CSARAMGDEQFF	TGCAGTGCTAGAGCTATGGGGGATGAGCAGTTCTTC
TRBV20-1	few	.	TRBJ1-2	CSARPQEGYTF	TGCAGTGCTAGGCCGCAGGAAGGCTACACCTTC
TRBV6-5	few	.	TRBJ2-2	CASTRGRSGELFF	TGTGCCAGCACCAGGGGTCGGAGCGGGGAGCTGTTTTTT
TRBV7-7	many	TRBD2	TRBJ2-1	CASSTGTSMHEQFF	TGTGCCAGCAGCACCGGGACTAGCATGCATGAGCAGTTCTTC
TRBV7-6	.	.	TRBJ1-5	CASSWGSAYSNQPQHF	TGTGCCAGCAGCTGGGGAAGTGCTTATAGCAATCAGCCCCAGCATTTT